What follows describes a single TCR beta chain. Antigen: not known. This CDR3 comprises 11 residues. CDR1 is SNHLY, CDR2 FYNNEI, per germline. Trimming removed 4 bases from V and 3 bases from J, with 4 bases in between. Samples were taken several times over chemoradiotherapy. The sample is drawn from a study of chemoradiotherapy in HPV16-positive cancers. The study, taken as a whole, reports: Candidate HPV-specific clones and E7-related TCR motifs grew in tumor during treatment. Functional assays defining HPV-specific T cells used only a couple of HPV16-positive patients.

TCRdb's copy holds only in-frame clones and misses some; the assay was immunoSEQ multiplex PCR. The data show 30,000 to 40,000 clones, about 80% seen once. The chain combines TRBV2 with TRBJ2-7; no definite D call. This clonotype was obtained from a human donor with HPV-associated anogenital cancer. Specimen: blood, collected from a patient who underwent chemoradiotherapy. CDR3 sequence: CASSADYEQYF. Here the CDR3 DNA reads TGTGCCAGCAGTGCAGACTACGAGCAGTACTTC.